Each of the 2 T cell receptor beta chains below was sequenced from the same sample in a study of regulatory T cells in long-lasting Graves disease. Relying on iRepertoire HTBI primers and Arm-PCR of CDR3 regions, the team built TCR beta libraries. TCRdb re-derived calls from the multiplex PCR reads in MiXCR, one entry per CDR3 protein. The data hold about 240,000 distinct CDR3 sequences, with around 20% observed a single time. Time point in this sample: newly diagnosed GD, antithyroid drugs for less than 3 months. PBMC RNA was the source of the TCR library. The sample consisted of peripheral blood mononuclear cells (PBMCs), taken at new diagnosis, from a patient treated with antithyroid drugs. The receptors derive from a female donor with Graves disease.

This clonotype was recorded many times. This chain connects TRBV6-5 to TRBJ1-6; 7 bases are shared with TRBD1. V gave up 2 bases and J gave up 7 bases; unmatched junction bases: 5. From germline, CDR1 is MNHEY and CDR2 SVGAGI. The CDR3 totals 15 residues. The CDR3 spells CASSYRGQNNSPLHF. The DNA for the CDR3 is TGTGCCAGCAGTTACAGGGGACAGAACAATTCACCCCTCCACTTT.

This clonotype has a count of ten or more. V usage is TRBV7-8 and J usage is TRBJ2-3, with no clear D. The CDR3 has 16 amino acids. Trimming cost V 6 bases and J 5 bases, with 21 bases left between them. The V gene's germline CDR1 is SGHVS and CDR2 FQNEAQ. The DNA of the CDR3 is TGTGCCAGCAGTTGGATGGATCTGGTTGGTGGAGATACGCAGTATTTT. Translation gives CASSWMDLVGGDTQYF.